The 27 T cell receptor beta chains given below trace back to one sample, sequenced in a study of blood T cells in healthy people across ages. Sample-barcoded 5' priming and a J-beta primer mix drove a second PCR of about 6 to 11 cycles. TCRdb redid the calling of the 5' RACE reads with MiXCR, one entry per CDR3 protein. The repertoire consists of about 830,000 distinct CDR3 sequences, with around 62% occurring once and the leading ten covering roughly 25%. Material: blood. The receptors stem from a man aged 25 to 40 in good health.

The CDR3 DNA follows: TGCAGTGCCCTTCCTTCGGACAGGGGGCTTTACGCAGATACGCAGTATTTT. Its translation: CSALPSDRGLYADTQYF. The genes are TRBV20-1 and TRBJ2-3; 11 bases agree with TRBD1. The length of the CDR3 is 17 residues. Germline V gene lookup returns CDR1 DFQATT and CDR2 SNEGSKA (reference sequence). The J segment lost 4 bases and the V segment lost 6 bases, leaving 15 bases of the junction unmatched.

This chain connects TRBV14 to TRBJ2-4, with D hard to call. The assigned J gene may be wrong: the sequence end matches TRBJ2-7 better. The CDR3 has 13 residues. Germline CDR1 reads SGHDN; CDR2 reads FVKESK. This chain's CDR3 is CASSQDAGYEQYF. The CDR3 bases are TGTGCCAGCAGCCAAGATGCAGGCTACGAGCAGTACTTC.

This rearrangement joins TRBV6-2 or TRBV6-3 to TRBJ2-1; perhaps D is TRBD1 or TRBD2 (5 bases each). Trimming pared 10 bases from V and 3 bases from J, leaving 10 bases between. The CDR3 covers 12 residues. The germline V gene has CDR1 MNHEY and CDR2 SVGEGT. Here the CDR3 reads CATGAVYNEQFF. The CDR3, as DNA: TGTGCCACCGGGGCGGTCTACAATGAGCAGTTCTTC.

A note on this clonotype: An end of the junction does not agree with germline; a read error may underlie this. The chain combines TRBV28 with TRBJ2-3; TRBD1 matches 9 bases. The CDR3 has 16 residues. Germline-derived CDR1 and CDR2 are MDHEN and SYDVKM. Here the CDR3 DNA reads TGTGCCGGCAGTTTCCCCCGGGACAGGGTCAAAGATACGCAGTATTTT. Its protein product is CAGSFPRDRVKDTQYF.

This chain connects TRBV15 to TRBJ1-5; D may be TRBD1 (5 bases). In germline, CDR1 is LNHNV, CDR2 YYDKDF (reference sequence). The ends were cut back, 0 bases at V and 3 bases at J, with 9 bases in the middle. The CDR3 covers 15 residues. The CDR3 DNA reads TGTGCCACCAGCAGAGATCCGGGGCCCAATCAGCCCCAGCATTTT. Amino acid sequence: CATSRDPGPNQPQHF.

A few counts support this clonotype. This chain uses TRBV20-1 with TRBJ2-1, with D tentatively TRBD1 (6 bases). Germline CDR1 is DFQATT and CDR2 is SNEGSKA (reference sequence). The CDR3 is 17 residues long. The CDR3, as DNA: TGCAGCCCCCCGAGCGACCGCCGGGACAATCCCTACAATGAGCAGTTCTTC. Translating it yields CSPPSDRRDNPYNEQFF.

This clonotype has more than one count but fewer than ten. CDR3 sequence (DNA): TGTGCCAGCAGGAGGACAGGCCTAACCCCCTACGAGCAGTACTTC. It translates to CASRRTGLTPYEQYF. This chain joins TRBV6-2 or TRBV6-3 and TRBJ2-7, with 7 bases fitting TRBD1. Germline loops: CDR1 MNHEY, CDR2 SVGEGT. Unmatched junction bases numbered 10, after V lost 6 bases and J lost 2 bases. The CDR3 is made up of 15 amino acids.

This clonotype appeared a few times. The V gene is TRBV12-3 or TRBV12-4, the J gene TRBJ2-7; 7 bases are a match to TRBD2. The CDR3 has 15 amino acids. V lost 3 bases, J lost 2 bases, and 7 bases stayed unmatched. CDR3 residues: CASSFAAGNTYEQYF. CDR3 in DNA: TGTGCCAGCAGTTTCGCAGCGGGGAATACCTACGAGCAGTACTTC.

This chain links TRBV27 with TRBJ2-3, with a weak D call TRBD2 (6 bases). Germline V gives CDR1 MNHEY, CDR2 SMNVEV (reference sequence). This CDR3 is 15 amino acids long. Between the trimmed V and J ends, which lost 8 bases and 6 bases, there was a span of 21 bases. The DNA of the CDR3 is TGTGCCAGCGGATCCACTAGCCTCAGGGCGGATACGCAGTATTTT. This gives the protein CASGSTSLRADTQYF.

V is TRBV5-1 and J is TRBJ1-2, with D hard to call. The CDR3 sequence is 14 residues long. V was cut by 7 bases and J by 2 bases, with 15 bases left in between. Germline V gene sequence: CDR1 SGHRS, CDR2 YFSETQ. CDR3 coding DNA: TGCGCCAGCGGCGCCACCGCGGGGAACTATGGCTACACCTTC. Its translation is CASGATAGNYGYTF.

The V gene is TRBV20-1, the J gene TRBJ2-3; 9 positions match TRBD2. The germline CDR1 and CDR2 sequences are DFQATT and SNEGSKA (reference sequence). V trimming: 4 bases; J trimming: 3 bases; junction bases outside the gene matches: 5. CDR3 length: 14 residues. The DNA for the CDR3 is TGCAGTGCTACGGCGGGGGGGCCGACAGATACGCAGTATTTT. As protein: CSATAGGPTDTQYF.

The J gene is TRBJ2-5, the V gene TRBV3-1, with TRBD2 as a possible D gene (5 bases). V lost 4 bases and J lost 5, with 20 bases in between. CDR1 is LGHDT, CDR2 YNNKEL, per germline (reference sequence). The CDR3 spans 16 residues. The CDR3 bases are TGTGCCAGCAGCCCGTTAAGATCCGGGGTTGGGGAGACCCAGTACTTC. As protein: CASSPLRSGVGETQYF.

The chain couples TRBV5-1 to TRBJ2-1; 7 bases match TRBD1. CDR3 length: 15 amino acids. J gave up 7 bases and V 7 bases, and 14 bases lay outside the gene matches. The germline V gene has CDR1 SGHRS and CDR2 YFSETQ. The chain's CDR3 is CASFQTGSRYNEQFF. In nucleotides, the CDR3 is TGCGCCAGCTTCCAGACAGGGAGTCGTTATAATGAGCAGTTCTTC.

This clonotype was observed many times. The chain combines TRBV28 with TRBJ1-6; D remains unclear. V was trimmed by 5 bases and J by 3 bases, leaving 17 bases between them. CDR1 and CDR2 from the germline V gene are MDHEN and SYDVKM. The CDR3 covers 17 residues. The CDR3 DNA is TGTGCCAGCAGTCCGACCGAACTGGGCAACTATAATTCACCCCTCCACTTT. Protein product: CASSPTELGNYNSPLHF. Drawing the rest from reference TRBV28 and TRBJ1-6, the complete variable domain is DVKVTQSSRYLVKRTGEKVFLECVQDMDHENMFWYRQDPGLGLRLIYFSYDVKMKEKGDIPEGYSVSREKKERFSLILESASTNQTSMYLCASSPTELGNYNSPLHFGNGTRLTVT.

The chain carries TRBV7-2 and TRBJ1-2; 9 bases line up with TRBD1. Germline CDR1 SGHTA, CDR2 FQGNSA. The CDR3 totals 15 residues. J gave up 7 bases and V 5 bases, and 11 bases lay outside the gene matches. Written as DNA, the CDR3 is TGTGCCAGCAGCGGCCTGGGACAGGGAGCGGGTGGCTACACCTTC. This translates into CASSGLGQGAGGYTF.

The chain has TRBV7-2 and TRBJ2-5; D uncertain. The CDR3 totals 14 residues. V lost 6 bases and J lost 5, with 16 bases in between. CDR1 SGHTA and CDR2 FQGNSA come from the germline V gene. The CDR3 reads CASSTTTGMETQYF. The CDR3 nucleotides read TGTGCCAGCAGTACAACCACTGGGATGGAGACCCAGTACTTC. The full variable domain, completed using reference TRBV7-2 and TRBJ2-5, is GAGVSQSPSNKVTEKGKDVELRCDPISGHTALYWYRQSLGQGLEFLIYFQGNSAPDKSGLPSDRFSAERTGGSVSTLTIQRTQQEDSAVYLCASSTTTGMETQYFGPGTRLLVL.

There are a few counts of this clonotype. The chain employs TRBV28 and TRBJ1-5; D may be TRBD1 (5 bases). There are 13 residues in the CDR3. V shed 2 bases and J shed 6 bases, with 8 bases lying between them. Germline CDR1 is MDHEN and CDR2 is SYDVKM. The CDR3 spells CASSLGGVQPQHF. The CDR3 DNA sequence: TGTGCCAGCAGTTTAGGAGGGGTTCAGCCCCAGCATTTT.

The chain has TRBV5-6 and TRBJ2-5; weak D call: TRBD2 (6 bases). Germline V gene sequence: CDR1 SGHDT, CDR2 YYEEEE. The CDR3 runs to 15 residues. V lost 1 base and J lost 11, with 21 bases in between. The CDR3 nucleotides are TGTGCCAGCAGCTTGTTCGGAGGGCGATCAGAAGAGCAGTACTTC. It specifies CASSLFGGRSEEQYF. Full variable domain (missing parts from reference TRBV5-6 and TRBJ2-5): DAGVTQSPTHLIKTRGQQVTLRCSPKSGHDTVSWYQQALGQGPQFIFQYYEEEERQRGNFPDRFSGHQFPNYSSELNVNALLLGDSALYLCASSLFGGRSEEQYFGPGTRLLVL.

Remarks on this clonotype: The junction departs from the called germline gene at one end, perhaps through a read error. J is TRBJ2-5 and V is TRBV5-1; D is unresolved. The germline gives CDR1 SGHRS, CDR2 YFSETQ. This CDR3 contains 13 residues. CDR3 residues: CATLAADQETRYF. CDR3 nucleotide sequence: TGCGCCACCCTGGCGGCAGACCAAGAGACCCGGTACTTC.

The V gene is TRBV6-1, the J gene TRBJ2-7; TRBD1 might be the D (6 bases). V gave up 1 base and J gave up 3 bases, with 10 bases separating them. The length of the CDR3 is 14 residues. The germline V gene encodes CDR1 MNHNS and CDR2 SASEGT. The CDR3 nucleotides are TGTGCCAGCAGTGAAGAAACAGGGCACTACGAGCAGTACTTC. Translation gives CASSEETGHYEQYF.

V is TRBV7-2 and J is TRBJ2-5; D might be TRBD2 (7 bases). Germline CDR1 reads SGHTA; CDR2 reads FQGNSA. V shed 5 bases and J shed 5 bases, with 18 bases lying between them. This CDR3 comprises 15 residues. CDR3 in amino acids: CASSDLNGGRETQYF. The CDR3 DNA sequence: TGTGCCAGCAGCGACCTTAACGGGGGGCGGGAGACCCAGTACTTC.

This chain joins TRBV18 and TRBJ1-1; TRBD1 aligns across 7 bases. Germline CDR1 is KGHSH and CDR2 is LQKENI. The ends lost 6 bases at V and 11 bases at J; junction bases unmatched: 12. The CDR3 contains 13 residues. CDR3 loop: CASSSRDRKGAFF. The CDR3 coding sequence is TGTGCCAGCTCCAGCCGGGACAGAAAGGGGGCTTTCTTT. The full variable domain, in which reference TRBV18 and TRBJ1-1 provide the parts outside the CDR3, is NAGVMQNPRHLVRRRGQEARLRCSPMKGHSHVYWYRQLPEEGLKFMVYLQKENIIDESGMPKERFSAEFPKEGPSILRIQQVVRGDSAAYFCASSSRDRKGAFFGQGTRLTVV.

The chain is built from TRBV5-1 and TRBJ2-1; D call uncertain. Germline V gives CDR1 SGHRS, CDR2 YFSETQ. CDR3 size: 15 residues. V shed 0 bases and J shed 13 bases, with 20 bases lying between them. The CDR3 loop is CASSLAPGGDETQFF. The CDR3 DNA reads as TGCGCCAGCAGCTTGGCCCCAGGCGGTGACGAGACCCAGTTCTTC. The full variable domain, rest sourced from reference TRBV5-1 and TRBJ2-1, is KAGVTQTPRYLIKTRGQQVTLSCSPISGHRSVSWYQQTPGQGLQFLFEYFSETQRNKGNFPGRFSGRQFSNSRSEMNVSTLELGDSALYLCASSLAPGGDETQFFGPGTRLTVL.

V is TRBV7-2 and J is TRBJ2-7, with D uncertain. Trimming removed 2 bases from V and 6 bases from J, with 11 bases in between. This CDR3 spans 13 amino acids. Per germline, CDR1 SGHTA and CDR2 FQGNSA. CDR3 residues: CASSLLKSGEQYF. CDR3 in DNA: TGTGCCAGCAGCTTATTGAAGTCGGGCGAGCAGTACTTC.

The chain links TRBV6-2 or TRBV6-3 to TRBJ2-3; 7 positions agree with TRBD1. CDR3 size: 15 residues. The V and J ends lost 0 bases and 4 bases, in that order; junction bases with no gene match: 4. In germline, CDR1 is MNHEY, CDR2 SVGEGT. This CDR3 reads CASSYSRGPPDTQYF. The CDR3 DNA reads as TGTGCCAGCAGTTACTCGAGGGGGCCCCCAGATACGCAGTATTTT.

The chain recombines TRBV3-1 with TRBJ2-1, with D perhaps being TRBD1 or TRBD2 (5 bases each). Per the germline V gene, CDR1 is LGHDT and CDR2 is YNNKEL (reference sequence). V was trimmed by 2 bases and J by 6 bases, leaving 8 bases between them. The length of the CDR3 is 13 residues. The CDR3 region is CASSQRDGNEQFF. CDR3 DNA sequence: TGTGCCAGCAGCCAACGGGACGGCAATGAGCAGTTCTTC.

This clonotype was seen a few times. The chain combines TRBV7-2 with TRBJ2-5, with a possible D match to TRBD2 (5 bases). The V and J ends lost 5 bases and 1 base respectively, with 14 bases between them. The CDR3 has 15 amino acids. The germline gives CDR1 SGHTA, CDR2 FQGNSA. CDR3 in amino acids: CASSPRTRLQETQYF. The DNA for the CDR3 is TGTGCCAGCAGCCCCCGGACTCGACTCCAAGAGACCCAGTACTTC.